A single sample is the source of the 3 T cell receptor beta chains below, sequenced in a study of identical twins. Each CDR3 protein is one row after TCRdb ran MiXCR on the 5' RACE reads. The data contain some 500,000 distinct CDR3 sequences, about 13% of them seen just once; the ten biggest clones take up more than 0.8%. These data were likewise used in another study, on yellow fever vaccine responses in identical twins.

Source material: CD4+ T cells sorted from blood. These TCRs come from a woman aged 18-30 years in good health.

This chain uses TRBV7-2 with TRBJ2-3, with 8 bases fitting TRBD1. V trimming: 8 bases; J trimming: 1 base; junction bases outside the gene matches: 5. Germline V gene sequence: CDR1 SGHTA, CDR2 FQGNSA. The CDR3 covers 14 residues. The CDR3: CASHMTGGTDTQYF. As DNA, the CDR3 is TGTGCCAGCCATATGACAGGGGGCACAGATACGCAGTATTTT.

In its sample, this clonotype was seen a few times. The genes are TRBV5-1 and TRBJ2-7, with a possible D match to TRBD2 (6 bases). CDR3 length: 16 residues. The germline CDR1 and CDR2 sequences are SGHRS and YFSETQ. Trimming cost V 0 bases and J 2 bases, with 15 bases left between them. CDR3 residues: CASSLGEVVSAYEQYF. CDR3 DNA: TGCGCCAGCAGCTTGGGGGAGGTAGTTTCCGCCTACGAGCAGTACTTC.

This clonotype was seen a few times. The chain employs TRBV29-1 and TRBJ2-7; the D gene is possibly TRBD1 (6 bases). The CDR3 runs to 13 residues. V was pared by 6 bases and J by 5 bases, with 17 bases between. The germline CDR1 and CDR2 sequences are SQVTM and ANQGSEA. The CDR3 loop is CSVRDTPFNEQYF. Here the CDR3 DNA reads TGCAGCGTACGGGACACTCCTTTTAACGAGCAGTACTTC.